The clone carrying this T cell receptor beta chain has a handful of counts. CDR1 and CDR2 (germline): SGHRS, YFSETQ. V was pared by 1 base and J by 3 bases, with 19 bases between. This CDR3 has 17 residues. The sample belongs to a study of blood T cell repertoires in COVID-19. Turning to the study itself: Samples came from the United States, Italy and Spain, spanning acute and convalescent COVID-19. T cells, B-cell-depleted T cells, or PBMCs provided the cDNA or gDNA that served as material.

Per the study methods: Nucleated cell number was recorded as an estimate derived from reference gene primer amplification. Method: immunoSEQ multiplex PCR; TCRdb's copy keeps in-frame clones and lacks some. V and J calls plus clone size are reproduced from that table; the DNA served to infer D and trimming. This table has over 95,000 clones, 88% appearing once. The TCR comes from a woman in her seventies who had recovered from COVID-19. Sequencing was done on a sample of peripheral blood. The rearrangement uses TRBV5-1 and TRBJ1-2; perhaps TRBD1 as D (5 bases). The CDR3 bases are TGCGCCAGCAGCTTGTGGGGAGGGCGAGTAGGGGACTATGGCTACACCTTC. Amino acids: CASSLWGGRVGDYGYTF. Using reference TRBV5-1 and TRBJ1-2 for the parts outside the CDR3, the full variable domain is KAGVTQTPRYLIKTRGQQVTLSCSPISGHRSVSWYQQTPGQGLQFLFEYFSETQRNKGNFPGRFSGRQFSNSRSEMNVSTLELGDSALYLCASSLWGGRVGDYGYTFGSGTRLTVV.